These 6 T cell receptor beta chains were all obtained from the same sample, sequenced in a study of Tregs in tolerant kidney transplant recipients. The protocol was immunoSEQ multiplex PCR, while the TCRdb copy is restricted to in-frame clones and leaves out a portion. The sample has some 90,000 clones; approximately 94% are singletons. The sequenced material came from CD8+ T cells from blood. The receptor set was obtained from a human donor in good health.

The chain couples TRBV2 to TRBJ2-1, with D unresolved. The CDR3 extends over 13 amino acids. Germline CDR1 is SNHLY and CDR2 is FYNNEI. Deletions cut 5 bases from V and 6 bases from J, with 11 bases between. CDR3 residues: CASSRSTLNEQFF. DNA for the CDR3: TGTGCCAGCAGTCGGTCCACACTCAATGAGCAGTTCTTC.

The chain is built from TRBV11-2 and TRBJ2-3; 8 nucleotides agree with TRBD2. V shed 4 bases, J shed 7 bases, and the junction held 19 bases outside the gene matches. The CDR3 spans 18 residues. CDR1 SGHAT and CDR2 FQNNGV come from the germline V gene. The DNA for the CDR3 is TGTGCCAGCAGCTCTCTCAAAGTAGTAAAGCGGGGGAGGAATACGCAGTATTTT. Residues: CASSSLKVVKRGRNTQYF.

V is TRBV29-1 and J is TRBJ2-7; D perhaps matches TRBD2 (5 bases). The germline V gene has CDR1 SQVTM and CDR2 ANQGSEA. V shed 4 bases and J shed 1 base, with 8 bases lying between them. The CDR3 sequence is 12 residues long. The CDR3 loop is CSVGGASYEQYF. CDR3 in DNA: TGCAGCGTTGGGGGAGCATCCTACGAGCAGTACTTC.

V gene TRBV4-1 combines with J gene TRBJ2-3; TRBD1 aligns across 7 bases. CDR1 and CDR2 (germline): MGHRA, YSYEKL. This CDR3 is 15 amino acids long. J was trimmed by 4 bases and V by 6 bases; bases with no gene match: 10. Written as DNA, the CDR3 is TGCGCCAGCAGTCATAGACAGGGTCTGGCAGATACGCAGTATTTT. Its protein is CASSHRQGLADTQYF.

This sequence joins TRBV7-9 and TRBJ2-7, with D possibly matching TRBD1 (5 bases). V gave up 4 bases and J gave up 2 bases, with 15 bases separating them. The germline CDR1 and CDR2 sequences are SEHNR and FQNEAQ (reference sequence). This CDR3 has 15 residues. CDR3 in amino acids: CASSSPGTGTYEQYF. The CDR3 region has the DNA TGTGCCAGCAGCTCACCCGGTACAGGAACCTACGAGCAGTACTTC.

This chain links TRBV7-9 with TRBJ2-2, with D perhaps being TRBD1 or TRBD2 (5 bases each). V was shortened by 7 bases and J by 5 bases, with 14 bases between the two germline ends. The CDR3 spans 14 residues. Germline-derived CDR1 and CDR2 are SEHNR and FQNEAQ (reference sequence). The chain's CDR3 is CASTEGYRTGELFF. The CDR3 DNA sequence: TGTGCCAGCACTGAGGGGTACAGGACCGGGGAGCTGTTTTTT.